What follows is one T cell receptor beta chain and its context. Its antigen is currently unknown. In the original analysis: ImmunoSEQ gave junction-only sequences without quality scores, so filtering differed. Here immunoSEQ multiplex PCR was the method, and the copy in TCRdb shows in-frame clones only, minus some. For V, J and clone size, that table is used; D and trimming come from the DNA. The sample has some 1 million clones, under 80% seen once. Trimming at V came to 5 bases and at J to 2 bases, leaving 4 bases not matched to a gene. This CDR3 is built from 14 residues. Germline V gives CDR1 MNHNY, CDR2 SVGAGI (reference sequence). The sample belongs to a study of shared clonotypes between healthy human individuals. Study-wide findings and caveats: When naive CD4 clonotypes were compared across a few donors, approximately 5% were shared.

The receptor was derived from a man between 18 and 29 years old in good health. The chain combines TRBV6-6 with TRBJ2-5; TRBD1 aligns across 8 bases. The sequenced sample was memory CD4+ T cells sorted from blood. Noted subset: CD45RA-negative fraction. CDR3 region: CASSQGARQETQYF. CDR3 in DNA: TGTGCCAGCAGTCAGGGGGCGAGGCAAGAGACCCAGTACTTC.